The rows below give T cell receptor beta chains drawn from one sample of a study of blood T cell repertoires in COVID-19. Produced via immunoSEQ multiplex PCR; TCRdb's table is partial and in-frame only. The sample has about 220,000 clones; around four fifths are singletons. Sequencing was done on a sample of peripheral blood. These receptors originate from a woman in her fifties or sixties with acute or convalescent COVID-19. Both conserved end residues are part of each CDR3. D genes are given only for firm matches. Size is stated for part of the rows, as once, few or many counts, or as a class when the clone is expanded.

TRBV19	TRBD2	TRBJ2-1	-	CASSIVAGSGGYNEQFF	TGTGCCAGTAGTATAGTAGCGGGCTCCGGGGGGTACAATGAGCAGTTCTTC
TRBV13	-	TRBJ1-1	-	CASSLDGGTEAFF	TGTGCCAGCAGCTTAGATGGGGGGACTGAAGCTTTCTTT
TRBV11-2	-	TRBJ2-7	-	CASSSLGTSRMGRYF	TGTGCCAGCAGCTCCTTGGGGACTTCTCGAATGGGGCGGTACTTC
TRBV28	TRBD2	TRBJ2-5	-	CASRPAGPEETQYF	TGTGCCAGCAGGCCAGCGGGACCAGAAGAGACCCAGTACTTC
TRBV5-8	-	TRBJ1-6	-	CASSVGGNDNSPLHF	TGTGCCAGCAGCGTCGGCGGCAACGATAATTCACCCCTCCACTTT
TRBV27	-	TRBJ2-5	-	CASSLNRWWETQYF	TGTGCCAGCAGTTTAAATCGGTGGTGGGAGACCCAGTACTTC
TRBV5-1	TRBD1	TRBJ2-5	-	CASSPGTGKETQYF	TGCGCCAGCAGCCCAGGGACAGGGAAAGAGACCCAGTACTTC
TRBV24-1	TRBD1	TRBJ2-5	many	CATSDSAGTGEETQYF	TGTGCCACCAGTGATTCCGCCGGGACAGGGGAAGAGACCCAGTACTTC
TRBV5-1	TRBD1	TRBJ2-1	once	CASSRTGDNEQFF	TGCGCCAGCAGCAGGACAGGGGACAATGAGCAGTTCTTC
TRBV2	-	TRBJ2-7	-	CASYPGDPYEQYF	TGTGCCAGCTACCCCGGAGATCCCTACGAGCAGTACTTC
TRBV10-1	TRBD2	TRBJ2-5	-	CASSNSGKETQYF	TGCGCCAGCAGTAATAGCGGGAAAGAGACCCAGTACTTC
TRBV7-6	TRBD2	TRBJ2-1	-	CASSLALREGGEQFF	TGTGCCAGCAGCTTAGCGTTGCGGGAGGGGGGTGAGCAGTTCTTC
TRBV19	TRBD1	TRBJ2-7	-	CASSRNRGPYEQYF	TGTGCCAGTTCGAGAAACAGGGGCCCGTACGAGCAGTACTTC
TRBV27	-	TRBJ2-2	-	CASSLRVAGELFF	TGTGCCAGCAGTTTGAGGGTAGCCGGGGAGCTGTTTTTT
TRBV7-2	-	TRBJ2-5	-	CASLLSLSEETQYF	TGTGCCAGCTTACTTTCATTATCTGAAGAGACCCAGTACTTC
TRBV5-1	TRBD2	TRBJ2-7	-	CASSFGTSGSLWYEQYF	TGCGCCAGCAGCTTCGGGACTAGCGGGTCCCTTTGGTACGAGCAGTACTTC
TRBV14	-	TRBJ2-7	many	CASSQVEGLLQYF	TGTGCCAGCAGCCAAGTAGAGGGTCTGTTGCAGTACTTC
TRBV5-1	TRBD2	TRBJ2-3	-	CASSFPGLERDTQYF	TGCGCCAGCAGCTTCCCGGGACTAGAGAGAGATACGCAGTATTTT
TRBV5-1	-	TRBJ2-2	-	CASSLGAGHTGELFF	TGCGCCAGCAGCTTGGGTGCGGGGCACACCGGGGAGCTGTTTTTT
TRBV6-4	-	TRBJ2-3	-	CASGRLESTDTQYF	TGTGCCAGCGGTAGACTGGAAAGCACAGATACGCAGTATTTT
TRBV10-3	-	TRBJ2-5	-	CASQRGLGETQYF	TGTGCTTCTCAAAGGGGGTTGGGGGAGACCCAGTACTTC
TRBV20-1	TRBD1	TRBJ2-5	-	CSAGQGETQYF	TGCAGTGCCGGACAGGGGGAGACCCAGTACTTC
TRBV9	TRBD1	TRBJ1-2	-	CASSAGTGGPVGNYGYTF	TGTGCCAGCAGCGCCGGGACAGGGGGCCCAGTAGGTAACTATGGCTACACCTTC
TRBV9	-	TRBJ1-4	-	CASRRNSGSNEKLFF	TGTGCCAGCAGAAGAAATTCAGGGTCTAATGAAAAACTGTTTTTT
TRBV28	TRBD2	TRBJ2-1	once	CASSEGASGSREQFF	TGTGCCAGCAGTGAGGGGGCTAGCGGGAGTCGTGAGCAGTTCTTC
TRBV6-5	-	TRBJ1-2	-	CASTDEGAAHGYTF	TGTGCCAGCACCGACGAAGGGGCGGCCCATGGCTACACCTTC
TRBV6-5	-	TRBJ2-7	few	CASSYSSPGHFYEQYF	TGTGCCAGCAGTTACTCGAGCCCGGGACACTTCTACGAGCAGTACTTC
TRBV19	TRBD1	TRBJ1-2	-	CASSRGQGRNYGYTF	TGTGCCAGTAGCCGAGGACAGGGACGAAACTATGGCTACACCTTC
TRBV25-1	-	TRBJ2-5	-	CASGDPGVGETQYF	TGTGCCAGCGGAGATCCGGGGGTTGGAGAGACCCAGTACTTC
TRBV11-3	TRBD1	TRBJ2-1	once	CASSSTGTSYNEQFF	TGTGCCAGCAGCTCGACAGGGACCTCCTACAATGAGCAGTTCTTC
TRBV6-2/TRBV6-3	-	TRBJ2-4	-	CASSERRNIQYF	TGTGCCAGCAGCGAGAGGAGAAACATTCAGTACTTC
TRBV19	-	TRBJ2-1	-	CASRLGQGPYNEQFF	TGTGCCAGTAGGCTAGGGCAGGGGCCCTACAATGAGCAGTTCTTC
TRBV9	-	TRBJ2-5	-	CASNPLEGVETQYF	TGTGCCAGCAACCCGCTCGAGGGAGTTGAGACCCAGTACTTC
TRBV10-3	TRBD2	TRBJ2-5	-	CAISPTSGFETQYF	TGTGCCATCAGTCCGACTAGCGGGTTCGAGACCCAGTACTTC
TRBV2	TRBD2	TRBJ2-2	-	CASSEFRLAPGELFF	TGTGCCAGCAGTGAATTCAGACTAGCCCCCGGGGAGCTGTTTTTT
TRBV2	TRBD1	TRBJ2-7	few	CASSSAGQGFYEQYF	TGTGCCAGCAGTTCCGCGGGACAGGGGTTTTACGAGCAGTACTTC
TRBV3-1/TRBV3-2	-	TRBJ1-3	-	CASSQGSSGNTIYF	TGTGCCAGCAGCCAAGGCAGCTCTGGAAACACCATATATTTT
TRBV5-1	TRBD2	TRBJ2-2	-	CASSPETSVTGELFF	TGCGCCAGCAGCCCCGAGACTAGCGTCACCGGGGAGCTGTTTTTT
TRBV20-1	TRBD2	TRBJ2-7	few	CSASGFAGGPNEQYF	TGCAGTGCGAGTGGTTTTGCGGGAGGGCCGAACGAGCAGTACTTC
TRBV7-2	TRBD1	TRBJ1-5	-	CASSSRTGGRQPQHF	TGTGCCAGCAGCTCTCGGACAGGGGGACGACAGCCCCAGCATTTT
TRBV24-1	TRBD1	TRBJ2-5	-	CATSDPGTGKQETQYF	TGTGCCACCAGTGACCCCGGGACAGGGAAACAAGAGACCCAGTACTTC
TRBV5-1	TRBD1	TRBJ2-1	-	CASSLSPGQGAYEQFF	TGCGCCAGCAGCTTGTCTCCGGGACAGGGGGCGTATGAGCAGTTCTTC
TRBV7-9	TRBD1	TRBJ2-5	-	CASSWTGLGETQYF	TGTGCCAGCAGTTGGACAGGGTTAGGAGAGACCCAGTACTTC
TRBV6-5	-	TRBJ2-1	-	CASSSRTADNEQFF	TGTGCCAGCAGTTCCCGGACAGCGGACAATGAGCAGTTCTTC
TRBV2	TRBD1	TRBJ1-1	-	CASTAGGTEAFF	TGTGCCAGCACGGCAGGGGGGACTGAAGCTTTCTTT
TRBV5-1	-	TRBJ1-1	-	CASSLGWANTEAFF	TGCGCCAGCAGCTTGGGGTGGGCTAACACTGAAGCTTTCTTT
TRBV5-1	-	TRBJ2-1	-	CASSFSGSSYNEQFF	TGCGCCAGCAGCTTCTCGGGGAGCTCCTACAATGAGCAGTTCTTC
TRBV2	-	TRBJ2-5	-	CASSERLGRLQETQYF	TGTGCCAGCAGTGAAAGATTGGGCAGGTTGCAAGAGACCCAGTACTTC
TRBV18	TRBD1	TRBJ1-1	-	CASSPNAQGARTEAFF	TGTGCCAGCTCACCAAATGCACAGGGGGCTCGAACTGAAGCTTTCTTT
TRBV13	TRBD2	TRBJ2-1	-	CASSLNPPFSGHYNEQFF	TGTGCCAGCAGCTTAAACCCCCCGTTTAGCGGGCACTACAATGAGCAGTTCTTC
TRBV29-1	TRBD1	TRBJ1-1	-	CSVAQGVNTEAFF	TGCAGCGTCGCCCAGGGGGTAAACACTGAAGCTTTCTTT
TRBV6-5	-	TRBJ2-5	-	CASTSTRLETQYF	TGTGCCAGCACCTCGACTAGGTTGGAGACCCAGTACTTC
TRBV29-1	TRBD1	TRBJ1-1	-	CSVDLTGGTEAFF	TGCAGCGTTGATTTGACAGGGGGCACTGAAGCTTTCTTT
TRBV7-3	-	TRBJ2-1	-	CASSLAPPGEQFF	TGTGCCAGCAGCTTAGCTCCTCCGGGTGAGCAGTTCTTC
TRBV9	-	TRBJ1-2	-	CASSASRGGYTF	TGTGCCAGCAGCGCCTCTCGGGGAGGCTACACCTTC
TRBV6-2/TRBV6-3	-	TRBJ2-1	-	CASSQPGLYNEQFF	TGTGCCAGCAGTCAGCCGGGACTTTACAATGAGCAGTTCTTC
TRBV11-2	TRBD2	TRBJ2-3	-	CASSQRWEGDTQYF	TGTGCCAGCAGCCAGAGGTGGGAGGGGGATACGCAGTATTTT
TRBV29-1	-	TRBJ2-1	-	CSVGSNYNEQFF	TGCAGCGTTGGGTCTAACTACAATGAGCAGTTCTTC
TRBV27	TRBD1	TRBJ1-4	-	CASSLLSDRGRLREKLFF	TGTGCCAGCAGCCTGCTTAGTGACAGGGGACGTCTGCGGGAAAAACTGTTTTTT
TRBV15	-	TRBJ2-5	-	CATSRAYGAGETQYF	TGTGCCACCAGCAGAGCCTATGGGGCGGGGGAGACCCAGTACTTC